Listed here are 3 T cell receptor beta chains from one sample, sequenced in a study of cytomegalovirus exposure and HLA in healthy donors. Sequenced by immunoSEQ multiplex PCR; TCRdb stores in-frame clones only, minus some. The table shows around 130,000 clones, with approximately 89% occurring only once. Sequenced material: PBMCs. These receptors all stem from a man aged 30 to 39 in good health and CMV-seronegative.

CDR3 sequence reads: CASSPRGGPSRGYTF. Written as DNA, the CDR3 is TGTGCCAGCAGCCCACGGGGGGGCCCCTCTAGGGGCTACACCTTC. V gene TRBV7-9 combines with J gene TRBJ1-2, with a possible D match to TRBD1 (6 bases). Per germline, CDR1 SEHNR and CDR2 FQNEAQ (reference sequence). Trimming left V 5 bases short and J 8 bases short, with 21 bases between. The CDR3 is 15 residues long.

This clone has a handful of counts. Here the CDR3 reads CASSLLRTDTQYF. The CDR3 DNA is TGTGCCAGCAGTTTATTGAGAACAGATACGCAGTATTTT. This sequence joins TRBV28 and TRBJ2-3; D remains ambiguous. The germline V and J ends were trimmed by 1 base and 3 bases, with 5 bases remaining between them. Germline V gene data show CDR1 as MDHEN and CDR2 as SYDVKM. There are 13 residues in the CDR3.

The chain links TRBV28 to TRBJ2-7; TRBD1 matches at 8 bases. The CDR3 extends over 14 amino acids. V lost 4 bases, J lost 4 bases, and 6 bases stayed unmatched. Germline-derived CDR1 and CDR2 are MDHEN and SYDVKM. CDR3 residues: CASSSGQAFYEQYF. The CDR3 DNA is TGTGCCAGCAGTTCGGGACAGGCATTTTACGAGCAGTACTTC.